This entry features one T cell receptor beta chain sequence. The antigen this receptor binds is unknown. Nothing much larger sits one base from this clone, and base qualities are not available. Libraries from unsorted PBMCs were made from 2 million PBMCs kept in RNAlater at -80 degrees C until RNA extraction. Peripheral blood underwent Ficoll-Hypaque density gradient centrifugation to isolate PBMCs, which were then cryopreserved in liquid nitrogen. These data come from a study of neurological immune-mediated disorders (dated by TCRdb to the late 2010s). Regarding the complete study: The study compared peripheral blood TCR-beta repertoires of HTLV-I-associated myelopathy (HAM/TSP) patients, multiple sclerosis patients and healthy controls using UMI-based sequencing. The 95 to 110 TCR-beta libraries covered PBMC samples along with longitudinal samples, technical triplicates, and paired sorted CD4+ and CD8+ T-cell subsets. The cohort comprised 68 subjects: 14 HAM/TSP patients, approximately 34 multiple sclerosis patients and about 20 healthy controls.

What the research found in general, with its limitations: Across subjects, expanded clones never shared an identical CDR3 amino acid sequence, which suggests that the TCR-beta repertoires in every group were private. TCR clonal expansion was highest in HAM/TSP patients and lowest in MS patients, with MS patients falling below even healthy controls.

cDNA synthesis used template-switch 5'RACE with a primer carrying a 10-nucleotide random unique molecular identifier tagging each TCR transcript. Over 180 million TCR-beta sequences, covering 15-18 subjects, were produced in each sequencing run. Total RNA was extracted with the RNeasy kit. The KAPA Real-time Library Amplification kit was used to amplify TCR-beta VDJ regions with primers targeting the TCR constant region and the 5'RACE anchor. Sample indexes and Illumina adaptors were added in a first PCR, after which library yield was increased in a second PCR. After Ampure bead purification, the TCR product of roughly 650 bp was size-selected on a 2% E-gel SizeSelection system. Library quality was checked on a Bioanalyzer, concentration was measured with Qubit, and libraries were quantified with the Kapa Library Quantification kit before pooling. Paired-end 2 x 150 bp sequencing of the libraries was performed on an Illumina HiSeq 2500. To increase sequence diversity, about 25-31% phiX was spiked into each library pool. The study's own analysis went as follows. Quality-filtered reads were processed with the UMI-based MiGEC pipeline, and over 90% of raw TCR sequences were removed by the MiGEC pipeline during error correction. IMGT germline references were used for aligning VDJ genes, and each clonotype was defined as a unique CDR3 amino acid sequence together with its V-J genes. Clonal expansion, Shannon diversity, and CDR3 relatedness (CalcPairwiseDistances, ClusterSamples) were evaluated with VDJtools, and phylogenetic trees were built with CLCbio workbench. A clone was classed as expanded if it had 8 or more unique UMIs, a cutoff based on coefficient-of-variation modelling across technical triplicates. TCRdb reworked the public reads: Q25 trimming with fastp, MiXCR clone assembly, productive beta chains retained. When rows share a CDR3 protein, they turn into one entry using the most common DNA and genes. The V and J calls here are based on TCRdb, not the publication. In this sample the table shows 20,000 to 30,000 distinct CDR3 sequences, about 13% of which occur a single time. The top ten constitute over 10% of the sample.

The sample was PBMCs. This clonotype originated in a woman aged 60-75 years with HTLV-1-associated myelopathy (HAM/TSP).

At the DNA level, the sequence is TGTGCCAGCAGTATCTCCGGGGGTAACACCGGGGAGCTGTTTTTT. Translated, this is CASSISGGNTGELFF. The sequence links TRBV6-5 to TRBJ2-2; the best D guess is TRBD2, with 6 bases matching. V is cut by 5 bases and J by 2 bases, and the space between the germline ends is 12 bases. The germline V gene specifies MNHEY as CDR1 and SVGAGI as CDR2. The CDR3, cysteine through phenylalanine, is 15 amino acids long. Only the CDR3 DNA stays, 45 bases, in frame from base 1.